This passage covers 18 T cell receptor beta chains from one sample sequenced in a study of blood T cell repertoires in COVID-19. Here immunoSEQ multiplex PCR was the method, and the copy in TCRdb shows in-frame clones only, minus some. The repertoire holds over 150,000 clones, with around four fifths as singletons. Sequencing was done on a sample of PBMCs or T cells enriched from blood (not recorded which). These receptors all come from a man aged 45-60 years who had recovered from COVID-19.

V is TRBV18 and J is TRBJ1-5; no definite D call. V dropped 6 bases and J dropped 2 bases, with 14 bases sitting between them. The CDR3 has 15 residues. The germline V gene encodes CDR1 KGHSH and CDR2 LQKENI. CDR3 DNA: TGTGCCAGCTCTACCGGGAAGCTAGGCAATCAGCCCCAGCATTTT. This sequence encodes CASSTGKLGNQPQHF.

The chain has TRBV3-1 (or the pseudogene TRBV3-2) and TRBJ2-3, with 8 bases identical to TRBD2. Germline V gene lookup returns CDR1 LGHDT and CDR2 YNNKEL (reference sequence). The CDR3 runs 14 residues. V was clipped by 1 base and J by 6 bases; unmatched bases: 3. The chain's CDR3 is CASSQAGGADTQYF. For the CDR3, the DNA is TGTGCCAGCAGCCAAGCCGGGGGGGCGGATACGCAGTATTTT.

DNA of the CDR3: TGTGCCAGCAGCTTATCCTCACAGGGGAGCTCCTATAATTCACCCCTCCACTTT. Amino acids: CASSLSSQGSSYNSPLHF. This rearrangement joins TRBV7-6 to TRBJ1-6; 7 nucleotides agree with TRBD1. The V gene end was trimmed by 2 bases and the J gene end by 0 bases; junction bases not matched to a gene: 7. The CDR3 runs 18 residues. Per the germline V gene, CDR1 is SGHVS and CDR2 is FNYEAQ.

V and J are TRBV7-9 and TRBJ1-2; a weak D match, TRBD1 (6 bases). Looked up from germline, CDR1 is SEHNR and CDR2 is FQNEAQ (reference sequence). The CDR3 totals 16 residues. The V and J ends lost 6 bases and 3 bases respectively, with 20 bases between them. CDR3 residues: CASSPNSGQSDYGYTF. The CDR3 DNA sequence: TGTGCCAGCAGTCCTAACTCCGGACAGTCTGACTATGGCTACACCTTC.

The chain couples TRBV5-1 to TRBJ2-7; 7 nucleotides align to TRBD1. The CDR3 is 13 amino acids. CDR1 SGHRS and CDR2 YFSETQ come from the germline V gene. V was clipped by 1 base and J by 4 bases; unmatched bases: 2. CDR3 nucleotide sequence: TGCGCCAGCAGCTTGAACAGGGGTTACGAGCAGTACTTC. This translates into CASSLNRGYEQYF. Full variable domain (remainder filled in from reference TRBV5-1 and TRBJ2-7): KAGVTQTPRYLIKTRGQQVTLSCSPISGHRSVSWYQQTPGQGLQFLFEYFSETQRNKGNFPGRFSGRQFSNSRSEMNVSTLELGDSALYLCASSLNRGYEQYFGPGTRLTVT.

The chain combines TRBV7-2 with TRBJ2-1; 8 bases match TRBD1. Germline CDR1 reads SGHTA; CDR2 reads FQGNSA. The CDR3 spans 17 residues. Trimming at V came to 2 bases and at J to 3 bases, leaving 9 bases not matched to a gene. CDR3 sequence (DNA): TGTGCCAGCAGCTTAACGACAGGGGCCACACTCTACAATGAGCAGTTCTTC. Protein product: CASSLTTGATLYNEQFF. The complete variable domain, with remaining parts taken from reference TRBV7-2 and TRBJ2-1, reads GAGVSQSPSNKVTEKGKDVELRCDPISGHTALYWYRQSLGQGLEFLIYFQGNSAPDKSGLPSDRFSAERTGGSVSTLTIQRTQQEDSAVYLCASSLTTGATLYNEQFFGPGTRLTVL.

The V gene is TRBV6-2 or TRBV6-3, the J gene TRBJ1-3, with D possibly matching TRBD1 (6 bases). The V gene lost 6 bases and the J gene lost 0 bases, with 9 bases spanning the gap. The CDR3 spans 14 residues. Looked up from germline, CDR1 is MNHEY and CDR2 is SVGEGT. In DNA form, the CDR3 reads TGTGCCAGCAGCCTAGGGGGCTCTGGAAACACCATATATTTT. This encodes CASSLGGSGNTIYF.

This chain connects TRBV9 to TRBJ2-3; 8 bases match TRBD2. The CDR3 consists of 17 residues. V trimming: 0 bases; J trimming: 3 bases; junction bases outside the gene matches: 9. The germline V gene has CDR1 SGDLS and CDR2 YYNGEE. CDR3: CASSVVPAGVVTDTQYF. The CDR3 nucleotides are TGTGCCAGCAGCGTAGTTCCAGCGGGGGTTGTTACAGATACGCAGTATTTT.

The genes are TRBV20-1 and TRBJ1-1; possibly TRBD1 for D (5 bases). The germline V gene has CDR1 DFQATT and CDR2 SNEGSKA (reference sequence). The CDR3 totals 16 residues. Trimming took 3 bases from V and 0 from J, leaving 17 bases between them. Written as DNA, the CDR3 is TGCAGTGCTAGTGGGCAGGGCCCTCACATGAACACTGAAGCTTTCTTT. The encoded protein is CSASGQGPHMNTEAFF.

The chain links TRBV11-3 to TRBJ1-6; D remains ambiguous. Trimming took 2 bases from V and 8 from J, leaving 4 bases between them. The length of the CDR3 is 12 residues. Per the germline V gene, CDR1 is SGHNT and CDR2 is YENEEA. As DNA, the CDR3 is TGTGCCAGCAGCTTACTCGATTCACCCCTCCACTTT. Protein sequence: CASSLLDSPLHF.

This chain links TRBV11-2 with TRBJ2-5; D gene uncertain. The V end lost 5 bases, the J end lost 3 bases, and 4 bases lay between the germline ends. Germline CDR1 is SGHAT and CDR2 is FQNNGV. CDR3 length equals 11 residues. The CDR3 nucleotides are TGTGCCAGCAGCCAGAAAGAGACCCAGTACTTC. This gives the protein CASSQKETQYF.

This chain uses TRBV5-1 with TRBJ1-1; 7 nucleotides match TRBD1. V was clipped by 4 bases and J by 5 bases; unmatched bases: 11. The length of the CDR3 is 15 residues. The germline CDR1 and CDR2 sequences are SGHRS and YFSETQ. DNA of the CDR3: TGCGCCAGCAGCCCGCCGGACAGGAGGCGGACTGAAGCTTTCTTT. It is translated as CASSPPDRRRTEAFF.

The rearrangement links TRBV5-1 to TRBJ1-1, with D possibly matching TRBD1 (6 bases). The V gene's germline CDR1 is SGHRS and CDR2 YFSETQ. The CDR3 extends over 17 amino acids. The V and J ends lost 2 bases and 0 bases respectively, with 17 bases between them. In DNA form, the CDR3 reads TGCGCCAGCAGCTTTACTCTTCGGACAGCCATGAACACTGAAGCTTTCTTT. It yields the protein CASSFTLRTAMNTEAFF. Complete variable domain (other parts from reference TRBV5-1 and TRBJ1-1): KAGVTQTPRYLIKTRGQQVTLSCSPISGHRSVSWYQQTPGQGLQFLFEYFSETQRNKGNFPGRFSGRQFSNSRSEMNVSTLELGDSALYLCASSFTLRTAMNTEAFFGQGTRLTVV.

V and J are TRBV10-3 and TRBJ2-1, with 7 bases matching TRBD2. The CDR3 extends over 12 amino acids. V was pared by 4 bases and J by 7 bases, with 1 base of the junction left unmatched. Per the germline V gene, CDR1 is ENHRY and CDR2 is SYGVKD. CDR3 loop: CAISVGGNEQFF. Written as DNA, the CDR3 is TGTGCCATCAGTGTGGGGGGGAATGAGCAGTTCTTC.

The chain recombines TRBV11-3 with TRBJ2-7, with D unresolved. The CDR3 loop spans 16 amino acids. V lost 5 bases, J lost 2 bases, and 19 bases lay in between. The germline V gene encodes CDR1 SGHNT and CDR2 YENEEA. The DNA for the CDR3 is TGTGCCAGCAGCCACTACCCGCCGGCCACAACCTACGAGCAGTACTTC. Protein product: CASSHYPPATTYEQYF. Full variable domain (remainder filled in from reference TRBV11-3 and TRBJ2-7): EAGVVQSPRYKIIEKKQPVAFWCNPISGHNTLYWYLQNLGQGPELLIRYENEEAVDDSQLPKDRFSAERLKGVDSTLKIQPAELGDSAVYLCASSHYPPATTYEQYFGPGTRLTVT.

V gene TRBV7-9 combines with J gene TRBJ2-1; TRBD2 agrees at 9 bases. CDR3 length equals 16 residues. Per the germline V gene, CDR1 is SEHNR and CDR2 is FQNEAQ (reference sequence). Germline trimming cut 5 bases from V and 4 bases from J; bases unmatched to any gene: 9. The CDR3 is CASSPRSGGPYNEQFF. In DNA, the CDR3 is TGTGCCAGCAGCCCCCGTAGCGGGGGACCTTACAATGAGCAGTTCTTC.

The chain recombines TRBV5-1 with TRBJ2-2; 7 nucleotides match TRBD2. This CDR3 has 16 residues. With 1 base clipped from V and 6 bases from J, the junction kept 9 bases outside the gene matches. The V gene's germline CDR1 is SGHRS and CDR2 YFSETQ. CDR3 DNA sequence: TGCGCCAGCAGCTTGCCGCCTAGCGGTCCTGCCGGGGAGCTGTTTTTT. Protein product: CASSLPPSGPAGELFF.

The chain has TRBV12-3 or TRBV12-4 and TRBJ1-1, with D uncertain. The CDR3 runs 13 residues. The germline V and J ends were trimmed by 1 base and 12 bases, with 15 bases remaining between them. The CDR3 sequence is CASSLVTGTSTFF. The CDR3, as DNA: TGTGCCAGCAGTTTAGTTACGGGAACCTCAACTTTCTTT.